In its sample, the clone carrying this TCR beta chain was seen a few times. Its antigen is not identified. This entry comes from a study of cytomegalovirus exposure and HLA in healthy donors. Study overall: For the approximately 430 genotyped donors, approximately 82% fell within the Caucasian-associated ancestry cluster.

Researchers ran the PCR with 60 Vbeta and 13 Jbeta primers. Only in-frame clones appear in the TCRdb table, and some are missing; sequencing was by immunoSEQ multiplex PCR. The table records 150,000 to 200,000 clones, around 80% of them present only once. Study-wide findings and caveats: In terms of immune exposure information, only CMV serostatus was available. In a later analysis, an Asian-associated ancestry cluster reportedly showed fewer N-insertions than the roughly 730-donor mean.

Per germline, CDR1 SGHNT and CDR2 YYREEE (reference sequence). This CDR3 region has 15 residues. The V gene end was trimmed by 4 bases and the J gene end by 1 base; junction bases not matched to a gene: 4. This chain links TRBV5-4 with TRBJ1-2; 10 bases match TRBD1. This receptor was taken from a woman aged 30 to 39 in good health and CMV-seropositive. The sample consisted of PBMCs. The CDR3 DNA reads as TGTGCCAGCAGCGAACGGACAGGGGGTAACTATGGCTACACCTTC. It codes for CASSERTGGNYGYTF.